The 4 T cell receptor beta chains in this list originate from one sample, sequenced in a study of T cell responses to AZD1222 COVID-19 vaccine. The table came from immunoSEQ multiplex PCR; TCRdb's copy has only in-frame clones and leaves some out. The profile covers under 150,000 clones, with around 90% appearing a single time and 8.4% taken by the ten largest. The input for sequencing was peripheral blood, taken on day 0 of AZD1222 vaccination. The receptors come from an adult in good health.

The chain joins TRBV25-1 to TRBJ1-1, with D unclear. Germline CDR1 and CDR2: MGHDK and SYGVNS. V lost 4 bases and J 3 bases, leaving 21 bases between the germline ends. The CDR3 has 17 residues. This chain's CDR3 is CASSVPFGLRPYTEAFF. The CDR3, as DNA: TGTGCCAGCAGTGTGCCCTTCGGTTTGAGACCATACACTGAAGCTTTCTTT.

This chain uses TRBV11-3 with TRBJ2-7, with TRBD1 matching 7 bases. Losses at the gene ends were 5 bases for V and 2 bases for J; bases not matched to a gene: 6. This CDR3 is 14 amino acids long. Germline assignment: CDR1 SGHNT and CDR2 YENEEA. This CDR3 is CASSPWDRPYEQYF. DNA for the CDR3: TGTGCCAGCAGCCCCTGGGACAGACCCTACGAGCAGTACTTC.

V and J are TRBV27 and TRBJ2-1; possibly TRBD1 for D (6 bases). In germline, CDR1 is MNHEY, CDR2 SMNVEV (reference sequence). Trimming shortened V by 5 bases and J by 10 bases, and 12 bases separated the two germline ends. The CDR3 has 12 amino acids. CDR3 loop: CASSQDSTEQFF. In DNA, the CDR3 is TGTGCCAGCAGTCAGGACAGTACGGAGCAGTTCTTC.

The gene calls are TRBV2 and TRBJ1-1, with D possibly TRBD1 on 6 matching bases. V lost 7 bases, J lost 2 bases, and 11 bases lay in between. This CDR3 has 13 residues. In germline, CDR1 is SNHLY, CDR2 FYNNEI. For the CDR3, the DNA is TGTGCCAGCAAGGGGGGAGGAAACACTGAAGCTTTCTTT. This codes for CASKGGGNTEAFF.